The T cell receptor beta chain under discussion was sequenced for a study of technical replicates of blood from a handful of donors. The V and J ends lost 6 bases and 1 base, in that order; junction bases with no gene match: 11. CDR1 and CDR2 (germline): SGHKS, YYEKEE (reference sequence). The CDR3 contains 16 residues. Here immunoSEQ multiplex PCR was the method, and the copy in TCRdb shows in-frame clones only, minus some. The table lists some 85,000 clones, around 96% of them singletons. V is TRBV5-5 and J is TRBJ2-3; 7 positions agree with TRBD2. The receptor comes from a human donor in good health. Sequencing was carried out using T cells isolated from PBMCs. CDR3 coding DNA: TGTGCCAGCATCCCCCCGACTAGCTCGGGCACAGATACGCAGTATTTT. Translating gives CASIPPTSSGTDTQYF.